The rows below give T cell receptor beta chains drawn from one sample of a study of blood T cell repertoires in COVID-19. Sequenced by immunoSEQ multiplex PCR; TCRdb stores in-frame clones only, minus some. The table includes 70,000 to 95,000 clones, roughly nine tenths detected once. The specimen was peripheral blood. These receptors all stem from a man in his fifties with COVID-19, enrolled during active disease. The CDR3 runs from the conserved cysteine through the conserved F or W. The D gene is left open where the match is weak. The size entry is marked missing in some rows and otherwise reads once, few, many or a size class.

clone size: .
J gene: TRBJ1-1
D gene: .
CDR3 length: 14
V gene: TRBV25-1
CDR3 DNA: TGTGCCAGCAGAAACACAGGCCTGGGGACTGAAGCTTTCTTT
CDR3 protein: CASRNTGLGTEAFF

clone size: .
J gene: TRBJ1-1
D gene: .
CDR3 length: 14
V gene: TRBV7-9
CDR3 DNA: TGTGCCAGCAGCTTGACCCAGGGTAACACTGAAGCTTTCTTT
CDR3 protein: CASSLTQGNTEAFF

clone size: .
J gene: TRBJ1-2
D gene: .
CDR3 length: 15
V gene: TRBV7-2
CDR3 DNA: TGTGCCAGCAGCTTAGGCGCAGGGAAAGACTATGGCTACACCTTC
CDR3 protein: CASSLGAGKDYGYTF

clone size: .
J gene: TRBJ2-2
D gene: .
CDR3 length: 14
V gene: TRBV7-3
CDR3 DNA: TGTGCCAGCAGCTTACCCACACCCACCGGGGAGCTGTTTTTT
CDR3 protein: CASSLPTPTGELFF

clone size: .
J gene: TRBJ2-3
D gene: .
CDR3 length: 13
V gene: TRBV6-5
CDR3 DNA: TGTGCCAGCAGTTATGGCAGGGGAGATACGCAGTATTTT
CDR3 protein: CASSYGRGDTQYF

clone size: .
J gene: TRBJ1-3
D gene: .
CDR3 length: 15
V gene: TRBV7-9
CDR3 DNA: TGTGCCAGCAGCTTTAGCCAGGGATCTGGAAACACCATATATTTT
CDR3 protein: CASSFSQGSGNTIYF

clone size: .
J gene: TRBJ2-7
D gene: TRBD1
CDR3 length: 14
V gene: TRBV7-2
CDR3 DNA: TGTGCCAGCAGCTTATCCGGGACAGGCCACGAGCAGTACTTC
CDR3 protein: CASSLSGTGHEQYF

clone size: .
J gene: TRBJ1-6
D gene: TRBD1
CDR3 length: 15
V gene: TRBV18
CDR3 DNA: TGTGCCAGCTCACGAGACAGGGCTTGGAATTCACCCCTCCACTTT
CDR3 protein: CASSRDRAWNSPLHF

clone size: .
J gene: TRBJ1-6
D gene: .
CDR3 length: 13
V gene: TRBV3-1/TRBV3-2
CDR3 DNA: TGTGCCAGCGCCAGGGGCTGGGATTCACCCCTCCACTTT
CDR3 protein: CASARGWDSPLHF

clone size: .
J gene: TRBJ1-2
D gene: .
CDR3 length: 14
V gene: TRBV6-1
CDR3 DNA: TGTGCCAGCAGTGAACGGCTTACAGTCTATGGCTACACCTTC
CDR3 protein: CASSERLTVYGYTF

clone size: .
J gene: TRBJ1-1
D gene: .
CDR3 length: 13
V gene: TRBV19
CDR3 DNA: TGTGCCAGTAGCATACACATGAACACTGAAGCTTTCTTT
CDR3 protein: CASSIHMNTEAFF

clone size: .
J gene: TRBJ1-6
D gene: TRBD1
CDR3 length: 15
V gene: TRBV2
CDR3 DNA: TGTGCCAGCAGTGATCGCAGGGGGAGTGGTTCACCCCTCCACTTT
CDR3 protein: CASSDRRGSGSPLHF

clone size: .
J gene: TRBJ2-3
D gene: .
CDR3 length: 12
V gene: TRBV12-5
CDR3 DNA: TGTGCTAGTGGTTCTTCCGGGACTTCGCAGTATTTT
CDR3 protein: CASGSSGTSQYF

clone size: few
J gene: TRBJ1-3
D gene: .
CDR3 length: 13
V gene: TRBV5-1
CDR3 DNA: TGCGCCAGCAGCTCAGATCTCGGAAACACCATATATTTT
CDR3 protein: CASSSDLGNTIYF

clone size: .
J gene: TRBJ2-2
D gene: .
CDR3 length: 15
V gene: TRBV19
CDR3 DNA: TGTGCCAGTAGTCCGCGGCGTCAGTCCACCGGGGAGCTGTTTTTT
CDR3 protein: CASSPRRQSTGELFF

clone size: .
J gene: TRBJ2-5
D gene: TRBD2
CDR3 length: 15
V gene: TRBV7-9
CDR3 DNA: TGTGCCAGCAGCTTATTAGCGGGGTCCGGGGAGACCCAGTACTTC
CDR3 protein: CASSLLAGSGETQYF

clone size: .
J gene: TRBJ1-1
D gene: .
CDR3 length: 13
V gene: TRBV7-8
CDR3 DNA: TGTGCCAGCAGCTTAGTTCCGGGGAATGAAGCTTTCTTT
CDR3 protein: CASSLVPGNEAFF

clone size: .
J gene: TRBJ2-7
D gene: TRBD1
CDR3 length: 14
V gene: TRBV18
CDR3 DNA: TGTGCCAGCTCACCAGGGGCAGGGGGCTACGAGCAGTACTTC
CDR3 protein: CASSPGAGGYEQYF

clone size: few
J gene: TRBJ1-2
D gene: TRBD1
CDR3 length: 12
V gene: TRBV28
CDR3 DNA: TGTGCCAGCTTGGACAGGGGGTATGGCTACACCTTC
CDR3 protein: CASLDRGYGYTF

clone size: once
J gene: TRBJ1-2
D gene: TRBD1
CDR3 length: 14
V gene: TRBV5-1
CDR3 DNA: TGCGCCAGCAGGGGGGACAGGGTTGGTGATGGCTACACCTTC
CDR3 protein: CASRGDRVGDGYTF

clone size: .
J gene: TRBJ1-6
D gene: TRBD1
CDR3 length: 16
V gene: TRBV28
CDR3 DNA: TGTGCCAGCAGTGCCGGGACAGGGGACTATAATTCACCCCTCCACTTT
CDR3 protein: CASSAGTGDYNSPLHF

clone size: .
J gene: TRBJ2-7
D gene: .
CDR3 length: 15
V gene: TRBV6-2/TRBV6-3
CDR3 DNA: TGTGCCAGCAGTTACCCGACAGCCAGAACCTACGAGCAGTACTTC
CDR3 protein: CASSYPTARTYEQYF

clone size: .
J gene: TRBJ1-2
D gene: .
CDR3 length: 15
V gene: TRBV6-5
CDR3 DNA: TGTGCCAGCATTCAAAGTCTCGGGATTACCTATGGCTACACCTTC
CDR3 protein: CASIQSLGITYGYTF

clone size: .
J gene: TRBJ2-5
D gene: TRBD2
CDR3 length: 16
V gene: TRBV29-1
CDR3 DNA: TGCAGCGTTGAAGAAGGTGAACTGGGGGGGAAAGAGACCCAGTACTTC
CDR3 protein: CSVEEGELGGKETQYF

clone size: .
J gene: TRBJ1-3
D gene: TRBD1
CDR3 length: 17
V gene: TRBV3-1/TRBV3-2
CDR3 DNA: TGTGCCAGCAGCCACTACCGGACAGGTTTCTCTGGAAACACCATATATTTT
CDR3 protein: CASSHYRTGFSGNTIYF

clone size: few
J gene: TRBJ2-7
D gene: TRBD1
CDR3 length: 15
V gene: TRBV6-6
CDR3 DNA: TGTGCCAGCAGTTACTCACAGGGGGCAAGGAGAGAGCAGTACTTC
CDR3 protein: CASSYSQGARREQYF

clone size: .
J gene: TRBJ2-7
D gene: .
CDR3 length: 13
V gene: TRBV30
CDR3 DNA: TGTGCCTGGTCTCTCAGGGGAACCGGCGAGCAGTACTTC
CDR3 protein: CAWSLRGTGEQYF

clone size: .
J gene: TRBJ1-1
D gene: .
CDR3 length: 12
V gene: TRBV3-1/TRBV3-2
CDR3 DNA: TGTGCCAGCAGCCTCCAAAACACTGAAGCTTTCTTT
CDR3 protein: CASSLQNTEAFF

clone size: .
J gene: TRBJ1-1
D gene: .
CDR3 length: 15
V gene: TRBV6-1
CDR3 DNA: TGTGCCAGCAGTGAAAACAGGCGGATGAACACTGAAGCTTTCTTT
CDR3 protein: CASSENRRMNTEAFF

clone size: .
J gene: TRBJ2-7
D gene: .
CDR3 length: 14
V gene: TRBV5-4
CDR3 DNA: TGTGCCAGCAGCTTGAAGGGGCTCAAGACAGTGGTGTACTTC
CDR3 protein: CASSLKGLKTVVYF

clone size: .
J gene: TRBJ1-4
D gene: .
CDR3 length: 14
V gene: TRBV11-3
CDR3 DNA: TGTGCCAGCAGCTTAGAACAGAGAAATGAAAAACTGTTTTTT
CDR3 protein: CASSLEQRNEKLFF

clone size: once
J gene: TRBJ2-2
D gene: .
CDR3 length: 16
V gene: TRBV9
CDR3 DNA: TGTGCCAGCAGCGTAGCATTATCGGGGAACACCGGGGAGCTGTTTTTT
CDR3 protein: CASSVALSGNTGELFF

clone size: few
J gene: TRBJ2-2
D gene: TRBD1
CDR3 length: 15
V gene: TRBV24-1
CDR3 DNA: TGTGCCACCAGTGGCCGGACAGGTAACACCGGGGAGCTGTTTTTT
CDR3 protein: CATSGRTGNTGELFF

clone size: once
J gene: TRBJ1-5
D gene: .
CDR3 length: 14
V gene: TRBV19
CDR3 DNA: TGTGCCAGTAGTACCCCAAACCAGTATCAGCCCCAGCATTTT
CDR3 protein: CASSTPNQYQPQHF

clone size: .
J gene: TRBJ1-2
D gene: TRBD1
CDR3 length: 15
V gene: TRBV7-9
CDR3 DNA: TGTGCCAGCAGCTTCCAACCGGGACAGCCCTATGGCTACACCTTC
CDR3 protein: CASSFQPGQPYGYTF

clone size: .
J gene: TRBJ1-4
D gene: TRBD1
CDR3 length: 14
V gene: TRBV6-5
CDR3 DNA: TGTGCCACCCGGACCGGGACAGGTGGAGAAAAACTGTTTTTT
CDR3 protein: CATRTGTGGEKLFF

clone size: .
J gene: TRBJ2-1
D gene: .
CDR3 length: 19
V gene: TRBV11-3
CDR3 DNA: TGTGCCAGCAGCTTAGAAGGGGGAGTTAGATCTAGCTCCTACAATGAGCAGTTCTTC
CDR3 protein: CASSLEGGVRSSSYNEQFF

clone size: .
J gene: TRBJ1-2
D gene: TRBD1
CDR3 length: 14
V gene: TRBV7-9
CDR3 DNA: TGTGCCAGCAGAAGGGACAGGGGTAACTATGGCTACACCTTC
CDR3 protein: CASRRDRGNYGYTF

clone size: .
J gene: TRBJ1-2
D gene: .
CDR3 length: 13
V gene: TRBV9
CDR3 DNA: TGTGCCAGCAGCGTAGGGAACAGTCATGGCTACACCTTC
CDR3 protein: CASSVGNSHGYTF

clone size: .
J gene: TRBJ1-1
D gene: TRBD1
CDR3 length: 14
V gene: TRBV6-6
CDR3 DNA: TGTGCCAGCAGAGCCCCGGACAGGGACACTGAAGCTTTCTTT
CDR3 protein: CASRAPDRDTEAFF

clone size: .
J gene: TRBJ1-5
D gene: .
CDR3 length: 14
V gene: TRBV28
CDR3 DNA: TGTGCCAGTGCTGACTCGGGGAGCAATCAGCCCCAGCATTTT
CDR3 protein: CASADSGSNQPQHF

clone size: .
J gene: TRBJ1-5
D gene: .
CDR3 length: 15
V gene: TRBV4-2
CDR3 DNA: TGTGCCAGCAGCCCCCAGGTAACTGGAAATCAGCCCCAGCATTTT
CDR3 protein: CASSPQVTGNQPQHF

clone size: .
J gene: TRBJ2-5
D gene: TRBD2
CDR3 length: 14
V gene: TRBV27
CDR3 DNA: TGTGCCAGCCGCGGGCGGGGGGGCAGTGAGACCCAGTACTTC
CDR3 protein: CASRGRGGSETQYF

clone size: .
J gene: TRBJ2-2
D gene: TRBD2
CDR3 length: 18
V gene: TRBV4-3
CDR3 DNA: TGCGCCAGCAGCCAAGAAGCTACGGTAGCGGGGGGAATCGGGGAGCTGTTTTTT
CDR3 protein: CASSQEATVAGGIGELFF

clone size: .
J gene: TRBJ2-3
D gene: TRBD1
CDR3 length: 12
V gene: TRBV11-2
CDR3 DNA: TGTGCCAGCAGCCAAAGGGGGCTTACGCAGTATTTT
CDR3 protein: CASSQRGLTQYF

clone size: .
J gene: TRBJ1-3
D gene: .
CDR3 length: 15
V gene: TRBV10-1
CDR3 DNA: TGCGCCAGCAGGAATGCAGGGGTTTATGGAAACACCATATATTTT
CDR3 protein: CASRNAGVYGNTIYF

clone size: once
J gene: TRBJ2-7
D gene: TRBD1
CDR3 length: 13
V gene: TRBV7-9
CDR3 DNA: TGTGCCAGCACCCACGGGACAGGCCGTGAGCAGTACTTC
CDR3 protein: CASTHGTGREQYF

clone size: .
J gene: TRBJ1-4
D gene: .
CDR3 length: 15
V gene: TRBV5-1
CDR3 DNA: TGCGCCAGCAGCCTACGCATTGCAACTAATGAAAAACTGTTTTTT
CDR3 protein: CASSLRIATNEKLFF

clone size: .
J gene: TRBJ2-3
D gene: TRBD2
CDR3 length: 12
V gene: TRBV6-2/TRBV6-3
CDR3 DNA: TGTGCCAGCAGTACCGGGACTAGCGGATCCCTTTTT
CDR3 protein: CASSTGTSGSLF

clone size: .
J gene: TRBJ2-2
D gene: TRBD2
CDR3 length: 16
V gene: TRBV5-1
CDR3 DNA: TGCGCCAGCAGCTCCAATAGCGGGGGGGCTGCCGGGGAGCTGTTTTTT
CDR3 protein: CASSSNSGGAAGELFF

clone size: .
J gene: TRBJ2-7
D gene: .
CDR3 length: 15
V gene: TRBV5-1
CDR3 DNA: TGCGCCAGCAGCTTGTTGGGCAGCCGTGTCTACGAGCAGTACTTC
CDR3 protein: CASSLLGSRVYEQYF

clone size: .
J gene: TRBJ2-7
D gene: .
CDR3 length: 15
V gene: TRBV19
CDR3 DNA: TGTGCCAGTAGTATGGGCAGGACATACTCCTACGAGCAGTACTTC
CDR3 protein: CASSMGRTYSYEQYF

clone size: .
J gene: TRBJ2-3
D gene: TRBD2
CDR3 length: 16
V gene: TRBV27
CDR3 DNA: TGTGCCAGCAGCCTAGCGGGAGCCGGTCGCACAGATACGCAGTATTTT
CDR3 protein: CASSLAGAGRTDTQYF

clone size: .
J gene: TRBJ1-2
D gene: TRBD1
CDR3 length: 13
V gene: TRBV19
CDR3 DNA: TGTGCCAGTAGTATCGACAGGGCAAGAGGCTACACCTTC
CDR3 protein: CASSIDRARGYTF

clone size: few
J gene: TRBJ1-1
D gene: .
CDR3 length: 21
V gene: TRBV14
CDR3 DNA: TGTGCCAGCAGCCAATCATTCCCCACCGACAGCACGGATGAATATGCGACTGAAGCTTTCTTT
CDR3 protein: CASSQSFPTDSTDEYATEAFF

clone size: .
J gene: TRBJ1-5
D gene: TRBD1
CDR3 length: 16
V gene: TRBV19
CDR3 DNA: TGTGCCAGTAGTAGCTCACAGGGGATCCGCAATCAGCCCCAGCATTTT
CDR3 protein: CASSSSQGIRNQPQHF

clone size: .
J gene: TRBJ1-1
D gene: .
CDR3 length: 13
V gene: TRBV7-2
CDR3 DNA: TGTGCCAGCAGCTCGGCGGTAAACACTGAAGCTTTCTTT
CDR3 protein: CASSSAVNTEAFF

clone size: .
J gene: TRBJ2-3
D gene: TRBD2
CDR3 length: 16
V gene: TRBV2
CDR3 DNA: TGTGCCAGCAGCCAGGGACTAGCGGGGGGGACAGATACGCAGTATTTT
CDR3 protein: CASSQGLAGGTDTQYF